Presented here are 9 T cell receptor beta chains from one specimen sequenced in a study of shared T cell receptors in the human thymus. Using immunoSEQ multiplex PCR, the repertoire was profiled, and TCRdb retains in-frame clones only, with some absent. The sample consists of more than 550,000 clones, more than 70% of them appearing once. The same sample was also studied in work on human thymus T cells.

The specimen sequenced was thymocytes. The source of these receptors is a boy younger than two with a congenital heart defect.

The V and J genes are TRBV30 and TRBJ1-6; weak D call: TRBD1 (5 bases). The CDR3 covers 15 residues. The germline V gene encodes CDR1 GTSNPN and CDR2 SVGIG (reference sequence). Trimming shortened V by 2 bases and J by 6 bases, and 14 bases separated the two germline ends. CDR3 sequence reads: CAWSPTASINSPLHF. CDR3 DNA sequence: TGTGCCTGGAGTCCGACAGCGAGCATTAATTCACCCCTCCACTTT.

The genes are TRBV14 and TRBJ2-3; 9 bases are shared with TRBD2. CDR1 SGHDN and CDR2 FVKESK come from the germline V gene. The CDR3 runs 18 residues. V lost 1 base, J lost 5 bases, and 13 bases stayed unmatched. CDR3 DNA: TGTGCCAGCAGCCAAGGGTCGAGTAGCGGGGGCCTTAAAGATACGCAGTATTTT. Its protein is CASSQGSSSGGLKDTQYF.

About this clone itself: Other DNA sequences within the sample encode an identical CDR3. This rearrangement joins TRBV7-2 to TRBJ2-7; 7 bases line up with TRBD1. With 5 bases clipped from V and 0 bases from J, the junction kept 4 bases outside the gene matches. The CDR3 sequence is 14 residues long. Germline V gene data show CDR1 as SGHTA and CDR2 as FQGNSA. The CDR3 DNA sequence: TGTGCCAGCAGCCCTCGACAGGGCTCCTACGAGCAGTACTTC. Translated, it gives CASSPRQGSYEQYF. Variable domain in full (rest from reference TRBV7-2 and TRBJ2-7): GAGVSQSPSNKVTEKGKDVELRCDPISGHTALYWYRQSLGQGLEFLIYFQGNSAPDKSGLPSDRFSAERTGGSVSTLTIQRTQQEDSAVYLCASSPRQGSYEQYFGPGTRLTVT.

The chain uses TRBV19 and TRBJ1-5; 7 positions match TRBD1. Germline V gene data show CDR1 as LNHDA and CDR2 as SQIVND (reference sequence). This CDR3 is built from 15 residues. J lost 2 bases, V lost 3 bases, and 4 bases had no gene match. The CDR3 loop is CASSIYDRGNQPQHF. CDR3 DNA sequence: TGTGCCAGTAGTATCTACGACAGGGGCAATCAGCCCCAGCATTTT. The full variable domain, in which reference TRBV19 and TRBJ1-5 provide the parts outside the CDR3, is DGGITQSPKYLFRKEGQNVTLSCEQNLNHDAMYWYRQDPGQGLRLIYYSQIVNDFQKGDIAEGYSVSREKKESFPLTVTSAQKNPTAFYLCASSIYDRGNQPQHFGDGTRLSIL.

This chain connects TRBV4-1 to TRBJ2-7; TRBD1 matches 8 bases. The CDR3 is made up of 14 amino acids. CDR1 and CDR2 (germline): MGHRA, YSYEKL. V dropped 2 bases and J dropped 5; count of bases not matched to a gene: 5. The CDR3 is CASSQTTGAHEQYF. For the CDR3, the DNA is TGCGCCAGCAGCCAAACGACAGGGGCCCACGAGCAGTACTTC.

Written as DNA, the CDR3 is TGTGCCAGCAGCCTAACCCCGGGATATAACACTGAAGCTTTCTTT. Encoded protein: CASSLTPGYNTEAFF. The chain links TRBV14 to TRBJ1-1; D is unresolved. Trimming took off 4 bases at V and 2 bases at J, with 14 bases between the two ends. The length of the CDR3 is 15 residues. The germline CDR1 and CDR2 sequences are SGHDN and FVKESK.

This clone was picked up one time. The chain has TRBV28 and TRBJ2-7, with D perhaps matching TRBD2 (7 bases). Between the trimmed V and J ends, which lost 6 bases and 2 bases, there was a span of 20 bases. Germline V gives CDR1 MDHEN, CDR2 SYDVKM. The CDR3 length is 16 residues. Written as DNA, the CDR3 is TGTGCCAGCAGCCTTCTCGGGGGGCCCCCTACCTACGAGCAGTACTTC. Its protein product is CASSLLGGPPTYEQYF.

The gene calls are TRBV28 and TRBJ2-7; 10 nucleotides agree with TRBD2. The germline CDR1 and CDR2 sequences are MDHEN and SYDVKM. CDR3 length: 17 residues. V shed 2 bases and J 2 bases; nucleotides not matched to a gene: 9. CDR3 loop: CASSLRMRLAGAYEQYF. CDR3 bases: TGTGCCAGCAGTTTAAGGATGCGGCTAGCGGGAGCCTACGAGCAGTACTTC.

The chain carries TRBV27 and TRBJ1-2; 9 bases fit TRBD1. Germline V gene data show CDR1 as MNHEY and CDR2 as SMNVEV (reference sequence). CDR3 size: 17 residues. The J segment lost 6 bases and the V segment lost 5 bases, leaving 16 bases of the junction unmatched. Written as DNA, the CDR3 is TGTGCCAGCAGTCCCCTTACCAATACAGGGGGCGTCAATGGCTACACCTTC. The encoded protein is CASSPLTNTGGVNGYTF.